This TCR beta chain was sequenced for a study of cytomegalovirus exposure and HLA in healthy donors. Looking at the study overall: In a previous analysis, 120 million or so unique TCR beta sequences were found from some 180 million T cells. When 300 to 500 donors were genotyped, roughly 78% of them were found to fall in the Caucasian-associated ancestry cluster. Whole-study results and caveats: In a later analysis, compared with equally common non-associated chains, HLA-associated beta chains were more expanded.

Comment on this clone: Its target is unknown.

PCR was performed using 60 Vbeta and 13 Jbeta primers. Data came from immunoSEQ multiplex PCR; TCRdb stores just in-frame clones and leaves some out. The sample lists about 160,000 clones, just over 75% occurring once. The clonotype was recovered from a man aged 40-49 years in good health and CMV-seronegative. Specimen: PBMCs.

CDR3 DNA sequence: TGTGCCACCGACGTACAGGGGAATGATGAAGCTTTCTTT. Translation: CATDVQGNDEAFF. The chain uses TRBV6-1 and TRBJ1-1; the match to TRBD1 covers 7 bases. V dropped 10 bases and J dropped 7; count of bases not matched to a gene: 12. This CDR3 is built from 13 residues. The germline V gene encodes CDR1 MNHNS and CDR2 SASEGT.